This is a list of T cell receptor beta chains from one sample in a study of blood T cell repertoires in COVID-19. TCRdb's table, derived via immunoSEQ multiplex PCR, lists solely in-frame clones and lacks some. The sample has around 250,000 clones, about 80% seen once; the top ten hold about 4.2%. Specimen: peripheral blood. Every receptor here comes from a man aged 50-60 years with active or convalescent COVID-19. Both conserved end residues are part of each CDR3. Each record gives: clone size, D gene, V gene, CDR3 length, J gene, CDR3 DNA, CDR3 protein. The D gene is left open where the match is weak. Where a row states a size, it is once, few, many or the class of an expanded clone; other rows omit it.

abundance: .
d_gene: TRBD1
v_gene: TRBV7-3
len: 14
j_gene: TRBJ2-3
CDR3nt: TGTGCCAGCAGCCCCGACAGGGTTACAGATACGCAGTATTTT
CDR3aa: CASSPDRVTDTQYF

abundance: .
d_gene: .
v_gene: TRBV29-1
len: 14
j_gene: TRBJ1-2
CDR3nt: TGCAGCGTTGAAGGCAGCGGGGCCCAGGGAGGCTACACCTTC
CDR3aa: CSVEGSGAQGGYTF

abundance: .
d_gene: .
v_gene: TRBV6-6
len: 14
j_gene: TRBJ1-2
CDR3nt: TGTGCCAGCAGCCCCGCCGGGGAGGGCTATGGCTACACCTTC
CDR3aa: CASSPAGEGYGYTF

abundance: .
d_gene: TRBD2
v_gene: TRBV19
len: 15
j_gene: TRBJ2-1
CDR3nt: TGTGCCAGTAGACGGACTAGCGGGGGGCACAATGAGCAGTTCTTC
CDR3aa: CASRRTSGGHNEQFF

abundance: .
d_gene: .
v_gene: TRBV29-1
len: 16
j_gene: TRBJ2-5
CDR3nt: TGCAGCGTTGAAGGAGACTACCTACTGGTAGGAGAGACCCAGTACTTC
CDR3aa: CSVEGDYLLVGETQYF

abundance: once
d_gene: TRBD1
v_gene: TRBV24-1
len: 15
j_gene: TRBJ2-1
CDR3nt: TGTGCCACCAGTGAGGCGGACAGGTCCTACAATGAGCAGTTCTTC
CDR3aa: CATSEADRSYNEQFF

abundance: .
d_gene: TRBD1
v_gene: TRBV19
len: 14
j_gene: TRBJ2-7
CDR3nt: TGTGCCAGTAGTATAAGACAGGGGCTCTACGAGCAGTACTTC
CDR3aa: CASSIRQGLYEQYF

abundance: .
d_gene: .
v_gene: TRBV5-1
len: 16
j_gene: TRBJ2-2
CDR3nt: TGCGCCAGCAGCTTGGCCGCGGGGGCCTACACCGGGGAGCTGTTTTTT
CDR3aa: CASSLAAGAYTGELFF

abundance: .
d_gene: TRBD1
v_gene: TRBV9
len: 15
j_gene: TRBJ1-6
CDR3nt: TGTGCCAGCGGCCCTTCAGGGACAGAAAATTCACCCCTCCACTTT
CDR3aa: CASGPSGTENSPLHF

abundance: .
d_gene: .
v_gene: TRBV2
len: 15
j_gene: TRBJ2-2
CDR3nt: TGTGCCAGCCGTCGCGGGGTCCCTAACACCGGGGAGCTGTTTTTT
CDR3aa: CASRRGVPNTGELFF

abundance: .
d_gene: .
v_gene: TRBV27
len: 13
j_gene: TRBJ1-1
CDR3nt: TGTGCCAGCAGTTTCCAGGAAAACACTGAAGCTTTCTTT
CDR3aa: CASSFQENTEAFF

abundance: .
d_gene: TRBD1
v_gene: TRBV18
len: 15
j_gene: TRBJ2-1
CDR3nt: TGTGCCAGCTCGATCTCACAGGGGTTAGAGGGTGAGCAGTTCTTC
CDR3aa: CASSISQGLEGEQFF

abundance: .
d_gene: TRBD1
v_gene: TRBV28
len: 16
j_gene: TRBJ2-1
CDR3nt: TGTGCCAGCAGTTTATCGGGACAGGGCTCCTACAATGAGCAGTTCTTC
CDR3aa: CASSLSGQGSYNEQFF

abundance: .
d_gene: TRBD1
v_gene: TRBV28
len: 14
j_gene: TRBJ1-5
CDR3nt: TGTGCCAGCAGATTGGGGGACAGAAATCAGCCCCAGCATTTT
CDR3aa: CASRLGDRNQPQHF

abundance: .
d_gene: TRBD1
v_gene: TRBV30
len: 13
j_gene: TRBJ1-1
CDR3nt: TGTGCCTGGAGTGTACAAGGGGGCTATGTCGCTTTCTTT
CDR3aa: CAWSVQGGYVAFF

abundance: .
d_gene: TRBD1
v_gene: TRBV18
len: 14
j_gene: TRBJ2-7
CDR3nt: TGTGCCAGCTCACCTCGACAGGGGTTGTACGAGCAGTACTTC
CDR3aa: CASSPRQGLYEQYF

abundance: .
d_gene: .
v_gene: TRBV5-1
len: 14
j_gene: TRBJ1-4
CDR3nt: TGCGCCAGCAGCCCAGACAACGAAGTTGAAAAACTGTTTTTT
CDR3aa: CASSPDNEVEKLFF

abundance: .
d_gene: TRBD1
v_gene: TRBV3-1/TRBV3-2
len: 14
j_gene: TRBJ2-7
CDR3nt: TGTGCCAGCAGACGGACAGGCGACTCCTACGAGCAGTACTTC
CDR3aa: CASRRTGDSYEQYF

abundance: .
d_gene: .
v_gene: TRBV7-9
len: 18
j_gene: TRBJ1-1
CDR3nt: TGTGCCAGCAGCTTAGTTCACACTATGTCTGGAGGAACCTTGCGAGCTTTCTTT
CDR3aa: CASSLVHTMSGGTLRAFF

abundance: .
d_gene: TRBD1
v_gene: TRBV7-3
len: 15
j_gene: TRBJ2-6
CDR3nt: TGTGCCTCGCGGCAGGGGGCGGGCGGGGCCAACGTCCTGACTTTC
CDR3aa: CASRQGAGGANVLTF

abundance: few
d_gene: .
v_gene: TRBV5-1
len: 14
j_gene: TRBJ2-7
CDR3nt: TGCGCCAGCAGCTTGGATCGACAGGCCTACGAGCAGTACTTC
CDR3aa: CASSLDRQAYEQYF

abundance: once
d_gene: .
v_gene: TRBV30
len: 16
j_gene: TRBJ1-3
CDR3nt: TGTGCCTGGAGTGGAGACAGGACATTCTCTGGAAACACCATATATTTT
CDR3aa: CAWSGDRTFSGNTIYF

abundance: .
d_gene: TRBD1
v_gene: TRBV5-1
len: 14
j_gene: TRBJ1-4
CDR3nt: TGCGCCAGCAGCAGACAGGGGGCTAATGAAAAACTGTTTTTT
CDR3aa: CASSRQGANEKLFF

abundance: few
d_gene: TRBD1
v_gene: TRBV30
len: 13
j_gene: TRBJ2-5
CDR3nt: TGTGCCTCCCGGACAGGGACGGGGGAGACCCAGTACTTC
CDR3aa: CASRTGTGETQYF

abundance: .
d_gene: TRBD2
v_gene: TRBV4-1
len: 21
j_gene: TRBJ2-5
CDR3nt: TGCGCCAGCAGCCAAGAGTCAGGCCGGGGACTAGCGGGGGGCTTACAAGAGACCCAGTACTTC
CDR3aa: CASSQESGRGLAGGLQETQYF

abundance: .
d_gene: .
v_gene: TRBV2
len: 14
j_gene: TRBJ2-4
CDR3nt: TGTGCCAGGGTACAGGTGATGGGCAAAAACATTCAGTACTTC
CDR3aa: CARVQVMGKNIQYF

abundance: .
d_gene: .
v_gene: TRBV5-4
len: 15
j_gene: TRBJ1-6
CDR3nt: TGTGCCAGCAGCTTGGGACTCTCCTATAATTCACCCCTCCACTTT
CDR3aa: CASSLGLSYNSPLHF

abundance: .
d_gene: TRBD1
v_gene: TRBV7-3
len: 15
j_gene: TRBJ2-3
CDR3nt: TGTGCCAGCAGCTTCGACAGGGGGCGCACAGATACGCAGTATTTT
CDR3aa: CASSFDRGRTDTQYF

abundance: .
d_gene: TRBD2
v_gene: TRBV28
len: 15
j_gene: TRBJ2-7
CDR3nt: TGTGCCACCCAACCTCTAGCGGGGGGCACCTACGAGCAGTACTTC
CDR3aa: CATQPLAGGTYEQYF

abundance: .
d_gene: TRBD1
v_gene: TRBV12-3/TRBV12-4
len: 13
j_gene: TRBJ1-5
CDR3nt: TGTGCCAGCGGACAGGGGGGTGGTCAGCCCCAGCATTTT
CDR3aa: CASGQGGGQPQHF

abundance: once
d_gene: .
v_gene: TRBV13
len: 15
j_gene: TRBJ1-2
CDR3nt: TGTGCCAGCAGCTTAAGTTTGCAGGGTAACTATGGCTACACCTTC
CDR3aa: CASSLSLQGNYGYTF

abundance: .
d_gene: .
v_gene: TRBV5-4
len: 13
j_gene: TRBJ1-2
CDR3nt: TGTGCCAGCAGCTTGGACGGGAACTATGGCTACACCTTC
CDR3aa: CASSLDGNYGYTF

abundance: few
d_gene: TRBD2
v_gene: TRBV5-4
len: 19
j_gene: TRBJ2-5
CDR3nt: TGTGCCAGCAGCTTTGTACGCGGAGCGGGGGGGCTACGGAGAGAGACCCAGTACTTC
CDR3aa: CASSFVRGAGGLRRETQYF

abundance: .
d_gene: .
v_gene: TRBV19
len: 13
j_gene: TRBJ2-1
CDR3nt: TGTGCCACCCTAGCGAGCTCCTACAATGAGCAGTTCTTC
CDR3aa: CATLASSYNEQFF

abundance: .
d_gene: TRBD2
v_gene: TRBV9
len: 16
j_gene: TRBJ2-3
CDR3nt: TGTGCCAGCAGCAGCCATCGGACTAGCGCCGCAGATACGCAGTATTTT
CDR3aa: CASSSHRTSAADTQYF

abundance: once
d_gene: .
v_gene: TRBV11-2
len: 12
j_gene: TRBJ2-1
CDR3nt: TGTGCCAGCAGCTTAGATAGGGGGGAGCAGTTCTTC
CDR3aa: CASSLDRGEQFF

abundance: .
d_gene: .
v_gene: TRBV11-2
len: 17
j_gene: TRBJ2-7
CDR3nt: TGTGCCAGCAGCTTAGTGGCCGGGACAAACTACCCCTACGAGCAGTACTTC
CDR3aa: CASSLVAGTNYPYEQYF

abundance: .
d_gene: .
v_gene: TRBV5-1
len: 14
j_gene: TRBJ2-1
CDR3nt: TGCGCCAGCAGTGAGCAGGCCACCTACAATGAGCAGTTCTTC
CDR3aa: CASSEQATYNEQFF

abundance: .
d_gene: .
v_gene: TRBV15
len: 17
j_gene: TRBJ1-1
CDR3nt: TGTGCCACCAGCAGGCGGGGCAGGGCCCTCGCAGGGTCTGAAGCTTTCTTT
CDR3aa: CATSRRGRALAGSEAFF

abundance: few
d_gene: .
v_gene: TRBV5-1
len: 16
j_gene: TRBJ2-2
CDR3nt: TGCGCCAGCAGCTCAATATCAGGATCGAACACCGGGGAGCTGTTTTTT
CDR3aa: CASSSISGSNTGELFF

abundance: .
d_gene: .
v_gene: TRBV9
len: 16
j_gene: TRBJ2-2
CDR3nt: TGTGCCAGCAGCTCCCGGACAGATACGAACACCGGGGAGCTGTTTTTT
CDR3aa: CASSSRTDTNTGELFF

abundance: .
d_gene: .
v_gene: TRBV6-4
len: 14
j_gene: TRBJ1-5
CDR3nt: TGTGCCCCCGGCGGGGGCGGTAGCAATCAGCCCCAGCATTTT
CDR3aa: CAPGGGGSNQPQHF

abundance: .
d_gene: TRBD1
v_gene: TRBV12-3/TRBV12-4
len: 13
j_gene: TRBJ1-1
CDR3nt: TGTGCCAGCAGACGACAGGGGGACACTGAAGCTTTCTTT
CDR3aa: CASRRQGDTEAFF

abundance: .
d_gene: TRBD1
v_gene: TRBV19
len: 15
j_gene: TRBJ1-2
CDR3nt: TGTGCCAGTAGGACGACAGGGGAGATCGGCTATGGCTACACCTTC
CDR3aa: CASRTTGEIGYGYTF

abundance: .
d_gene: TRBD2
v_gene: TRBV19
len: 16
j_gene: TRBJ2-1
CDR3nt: TGTGCCAGTAGTATGCAGCGGGGGGGCCTTGGTTATGAGCAGTTCTTC
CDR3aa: CASSMQRGGLGYEQFF

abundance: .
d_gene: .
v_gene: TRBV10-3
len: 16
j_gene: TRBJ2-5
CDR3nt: TGTGCCATCAGTGAGGAGACTAGTTTCGTTCCGGAGACCCAGTACTTC
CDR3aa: CAISEETSFVPETQYF

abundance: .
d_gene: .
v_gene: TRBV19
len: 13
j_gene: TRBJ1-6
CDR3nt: TGTGCCAGCGCCGGGACTAGAAATTCACCCCTCCACTTT
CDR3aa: CASAGTRNSPLHF

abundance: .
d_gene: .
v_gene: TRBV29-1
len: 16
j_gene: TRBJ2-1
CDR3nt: TGCAGCGTTGGAGGCGACCCCGGGAGCTCCTACAATGAGCAGTTCTTC
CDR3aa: CSVGGDPGSSYNEQFF

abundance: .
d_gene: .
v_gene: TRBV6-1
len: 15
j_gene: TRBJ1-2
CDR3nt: TGTGCCAGCAGTGAAGTAGGCAGGGGAATCTATGGCTACACCTTC
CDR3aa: CASSEVGRGIYGYTF

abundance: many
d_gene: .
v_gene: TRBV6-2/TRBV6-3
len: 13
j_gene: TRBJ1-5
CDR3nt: TGTGCCAGCAGTAGACAGACTTATCAGCCCCAGCATTTT
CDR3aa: CASSRQTYQPQHF

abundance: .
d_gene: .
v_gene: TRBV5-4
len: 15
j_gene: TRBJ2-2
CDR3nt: TGTGCCAGCAGCTTGGTGGCAGCGAACACCGGGGAGCTGTTTTTT
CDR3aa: CASSLVAANTGELFF

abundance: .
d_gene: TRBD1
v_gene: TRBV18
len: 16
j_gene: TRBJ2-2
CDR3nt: TGTGCCAGCTCACTCGGGACAGGGGCGAACACCGGGGAGCTGTTTTTT
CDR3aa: CASSLGTGANTGELFF

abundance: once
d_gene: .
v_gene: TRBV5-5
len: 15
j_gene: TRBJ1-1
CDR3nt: TGTGCCAGCAGCGTCTTGGGGGGTCTGAACACTGAAGCTTTCTTT
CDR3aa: CASSVLGGLNTEAFF

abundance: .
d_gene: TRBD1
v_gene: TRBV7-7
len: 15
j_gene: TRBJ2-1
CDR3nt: TGTGCCAGCAGCTCCGTTTCGGACAGGTCCAATGAGCAGTTCTTC
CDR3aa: CASSSVSDRSNEQFF

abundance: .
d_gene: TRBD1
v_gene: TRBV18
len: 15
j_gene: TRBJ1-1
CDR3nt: TGTGCCAGCTCACCCACTAGACAGGGGGGAACTGAAGCTTTCTTT
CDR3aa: CASSPTRQGGTEAFF